The T cell receptor beta chain under discussion was sequenced for a study of blood T cell repertoires in COVID-19. As for the study in general: COVID-19 samples from acute and convalescent phases originated in the United States, Italy and Spain. In each case, the material was cDNA or gDNA derived from T cells, B-cell-depleted T cells, or PBMCs.

In the study's own analysis: Estimation of nucleated cell counts was performed using reference gene primer amplification. Generated by immunoSEQ multiplex PCR, the TCRdb table keeps only in-frame clones and is missing some. V, J and clone size are those of that table, while D and trimming were read from the DNA. The data hold some 260,000 clones, with approximately 88% observed a single time. The count of this clone is one. The CDR3 length is 16 residues. The V gene lost 3 bases and the J gene lost 0 bases, with 12 bases spanning the gap. The germline V gene has CDR1 LNHDA and CDR2 SQIVND (reference sequence). Enrollment of patients from Seattle took place during active infection, with longitudinal follow-up.

Sequences were obtained from peripheral blood. The V and J genes are TRBV19 and TRBJ1-3, with D perhaps matching TRBD1 (5 bases). This TCR was recovered from a woman between 65 and 79 years old with COVID-19, enrolled during active disease. CDR3 residues: CASSMAGRTSGNTIYF. CDR3 DNA: TGTGCCAGTAGTATGGCAGGGAGGACCTCTGGAAACACCATATATTTT. Full variable domain (outside the CDR3, taken from reference TRBV19 and TRBJ1-3): DGGITQSPKYLFRKEGQNVTLSCEQNLNHDAMYWYRQDPGQGLRLIYYSQIVNDFQKGDIAEGYSVSREKKESFPLTVTSAQKNPTAFYLCASSMAGRTSGNTIYFGEGSWLTVV.